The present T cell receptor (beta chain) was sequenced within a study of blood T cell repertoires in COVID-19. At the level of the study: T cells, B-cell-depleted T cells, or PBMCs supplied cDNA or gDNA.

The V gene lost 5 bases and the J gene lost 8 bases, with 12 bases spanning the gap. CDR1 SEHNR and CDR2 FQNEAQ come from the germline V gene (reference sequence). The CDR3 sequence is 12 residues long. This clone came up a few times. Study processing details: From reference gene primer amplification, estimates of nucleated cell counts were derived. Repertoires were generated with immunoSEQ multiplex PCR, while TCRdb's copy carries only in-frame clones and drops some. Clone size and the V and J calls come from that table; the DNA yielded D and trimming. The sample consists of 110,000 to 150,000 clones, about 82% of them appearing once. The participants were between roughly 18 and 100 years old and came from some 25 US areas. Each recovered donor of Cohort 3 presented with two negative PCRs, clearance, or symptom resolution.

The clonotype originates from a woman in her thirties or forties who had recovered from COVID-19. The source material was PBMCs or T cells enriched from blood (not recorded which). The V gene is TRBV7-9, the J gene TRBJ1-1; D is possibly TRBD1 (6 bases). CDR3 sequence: CASSMTGEEAFF. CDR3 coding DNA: TGTGCCAGCAGCATGACAGGAGAAGAAGCTTTCTTT.